Described below is a single T cell receptor (beta chain) sequence and its context. Germline CDR1 and CDR2: KGHSH and LQKENI. Losses at the gene ends were 5 bases for V and 6 bases for J; bases not matched to a gene: 6. CDR3 length: 13 residues. This sample is part of a study of blood T cell repertoires in COVID-19. Sequenced by immunoSEQ multiplex PCR; TCRdb stores in-frame clones only, minus some. The repertoire holds approximately 150,000 clones, with around 88% as singletons. This receptor was obtained from a woman in her seventies who had recovered from COVID-19. Material for sequencing was peripheral blood. The chain couples TRBV18 to TRBJ2-7; 8 nucleotides align to TRBD1. The CDR3 spells CASSWDRWAEQYF. The DNA for the CDR3 is TGTGCCAGCTCATGGGACAGGTGGGCCGAGCAGTACTTC.